Below are 27 T cell receptor beta chains sequenced from a single sample in a study of control samples from healthy donors and cancer patients. Some clones are missing from TCRdb's copy, which holds only in-frame ones; the method was immunoSEQ multiplex PCR. Of about 49,000 clones listed, 70% to 90% are singletons. The sample taken for sequencing was PBMCs. The receptors stem from a woman aged 45 to 65 with lung cancer.

V usage is TRBV3-1 (or the pseudogene TRBV3-2) and J usage is TRBJ2-3; D uncertain. The CDR3 contains 13 residues. V gave up 0 bases and J gave up 6 bases, with 7 bases separating them. Per germline, CDR1 LGHDT and CDR2 YNNKEL (reference sequence). The CDR3 here is CASSQEDVDTQYF. CDR3 nucleotide sequence: TGTGCCAGCAGCCAAGAGGACGTTGATACGCAGTATTTT.

The rearrangement uses TRBV4-3 and TRBJ2-1, with a possible D match to TRBD2 (5 bases). The CDR3 length is 18 residues. V was trimmed by 0 bases and J by 0 bases, leaving 15 bases between them. Looked up from germline, CDR1 is LGHNA and CDR2 is YSLEER. CDR3 in amino acids: CASSQDPPDSDSYNEQFF. CDR3 sequence (DNA): TGCGCCAGCAGCCAAGACCCCCCGGATAGCGACTCCTACAATGAGCAGTTCTTC.

This chain links TRBV7-9 with TRBJ1-5, with D perhaps TRBD1 (5 bases). The CDR3 is 14 amino acids. The ends were cut back, 6 bases at V and 6 bases at J, with 15 bases in the middle. Germline V gene sequence: CDR1 SEHNR, CDR2 FQNEAQ (reference sequence). The CDR3 loop reads CASSYGAPGQPQHF. The CDR3 DNA reads as TGTGCCAGCAGTTATGGGGCGCCCGGTCAGCCCCAGCATTTT.

In this sample, this clone turned up once. The J gene is TRBJ2-1, the V gene TRBV5-4; TRBD2 matches at 8 bases. V shed 0 bases, J shed 2 bases, and the junction held 10 bases outside the gene matches. The CDR3 consists of 18 residues. The germline V gene has CDR1 SGHNT and CDR2 YYREEE (reference sequence). The CDR3 is CASSLVFRGGITYNEQFF. Written as DNA, the CDR3 is TGTGCCAGCAGCTTGGTTTTTCGGGGGGGAATCACCTACAATGAGCAGTTCTTC. Full variable domain (missing parts from reference TRBV5-4 and TRBJ2-1): ETGVTQSPTHLIKTRGQQVTLRCSSQSGHNTVSWYQQALGQGPQFIFQYYREEENGRGNFPPRFSGLQFPNYSSELNVNALELDDSALYLCASSLVFRGGITYNEQFFGPGTRLTVL.

The chain recombines TRBV19 with TRBJ2-5; 9 bases fit TRBD1. Germline trimming cut 4 bases from V and 4 bases from J; bases unmatched to any gene: 4. The CDR3 spans 14 residues. Germline V lookup: CDR1 LNHDA, CDR2 SQIVND (reference sequence). CDR3 DNA: TGTGCCAGTAGTAAGGGACAGGGAACAGAGACCCAGTACTTC. This encodes CASSKGQGTETQYF.

The sample holds one count of this clone. The J gene is TRBJ1-1, the V gene TRBV6-2 or TRBV6-3; TRBD1 matches 8 bases. V trimming: 6 bases; J trimming: 6 bases; junction bases outside the gene matches: 24. This CDR3 is built from 19 residues. Germline CDR1 and CDR2: MNHEY and SVGEGT. CDR3 protein: CASSPRDRTRVGKASEAFF. The DNA for the CDR3 is TGTGCCAGCAGCCCCCGGGACAGGACGAGAGTTGGTAAGGCATCTGAAGCTTTCTTT.

The chain recombines TRBV4-1 with TRBJ1-4, with 9 nucleotides matching TRBD1. This CDR3 comprises 17 residues. V lost 0 bases, J lost 5 bases, and 7 bases stayed unmatched. Germline V gives CDR1 MGHRA, CDR2 YSYEKL. CDR3 loop: CASSQDGDRAKNEKLFF. DNA of the CDR3: TGCGCCAGCAGCCAAGATGGGGACAGGGCCAAAAATGAAAAACTGTTTTTT.

This rearrangement joins TRBV30 to TRBJ1-1; tentative D call: TRBD1 (5 bases). Germline CDR1 GTSNPN, CDR2 SVGIG (reference sequence). This CDR3 region has 13 residues. Trimming removed 0 bases from V and 4 bases from J, with 9 bases in between. The CDR3 nucleotides read TGTGCCTGGAGTGTAACGAGGGGCACTGAAGCTTTCTTT. Its protein product is CAWSVTRGTEAFF.

This chain uses TRBV7-9 with TRBJ2-2; TRBD1 is a possible D gene (5 bases). V was pared by 2 bases and J by 3 bases, with 7 bases between. This CDR3 contains 14 residues. The germline V gene has CDR1 SEHNR and CDR2 FQNEAQ (reference sequence). CDR3 region: CASSLIGDTGELFF. In DNA, the CDR3 is TGTGCCAGCAGCTTAATAGGGGACACCGGGGAGCTGTTTTTT. The whole variable domain, remainder taken from reference TRBV7-9 and TRBJ2-2, is DTGVSQNPRHKITKRGQNVTFRCDPISEHNRLYWYRQTLGQGPEFLTYFQNEAQLEKSRLLSDRFSAERPKGSFSTLEIQRTEQGDSAMYLCASSLIGDTGELFFGEGSRLTVL.

The chain carries TRBV19 and TRBJ1-4; unclear D gene. Trimming shortened V by 11 bases and J by 8 bases, and 6 bases separated the two germline ends. The length of the CDR3 is 9 residues. The germline CDR1 and CDR2 sequences are LNHDA and SQIVND (reference sequence). The chain's CDR3 is CAPREKLFF. CDR3 nucleotide sequence: TGTGCCCCGAGGGAAAAACTGTTTTTT.

The V call is TRBV6-2 or TRBV6-3, the J call TRBJ2-7, with TRBD2 matching over 7 bases. Per the germline V gene, CDR1 is MNHEY and CDR2 is SVGEGT. The CDR3 is made up of 14 amino acids. J lost 2 bases, V lost 5 bases, and 6 bases had no gene match. The CDR3 region is CASSLTGGTYEQYF. DNA for the CDR3: TGTGCCAGCAGTCTAACGGGGGGTACCTACGAGCAGTACTTC.

V usage is TRBV11-3 and J usage is TRBJ1-1; D might be TRBD1 (5 bases). V was clipped by 3 bases and J by 1 base, with 6 bases between them. The CDR3 consists of 13 residues. Per germline, CDR1 SGHNT and CDR2 YENEEA. CDR3 nucleotide sequence: TGTGCCAGCAGCTTCCAGGGGAACACTGAAGCTTTCTTT. This codes for CASSFQGNTEAFF.

This clone turned up a few times. The rearrangement links TRBV24-1 to TRBJ2-7; no clear D gene. Trimming shortened V by 5 bases and J by 6 bases, and 7 bases separated the two germline ends. Per germline, CDR1 KGHDR and CDR2 SFDVKD. The CDR3 has 11 residues. CDR3 protein: CATSVSSEQYF. As DNA, the CDR3 is TGTGCCACCAGTGTCAGTAGCGAGCAGTACTTC.

The CDR3 sequence: CASSPYYSPLHF. The DNA for the CDR3 is TGTGCCAGCAGCCCTTATTATTCACCCCTCCACTTT. The chain links TRBV6-4 to TRBJ1-6; D is undetermined. This CDR3 contains 12 residues. Trimming took off 6 bases at V and 8 bases at J, with 8 bases between the two ends. CDR1 is MRHNA, CDR2 SNTAGT, per germline.

The rearrangement uses TRBV9 and TRBJ1-1, with a weak D call TRBD1 (6 bases). The germline V gene encodes CDR1 SGDLS and CDR2 YYNGEE. This CDR3 region has 16 residues. Trimming stripped 6 bases from V and 2 bases from J, with 20 bases between. CDR3 DNA: TGTGCCAGCACCCCACGAACGGGACACACCAACACTGAAGCTTTCTTT. It codes for CASTPRTGHTNTEAFF.

This chain joins TRBV18 and TRBJ1-1; 9 nucleotides line up with TRBD1. Germline-derived CDR1 and CDR2 are KGHSH and LQKENI. The trim removed 8 bases at V and 0 bases at J, leaving 10 bases unmatched. This CDR3 has 16 amino acids. CDR3 nucleotide sequence: TGTGCCAGCCTGAGCGGGACAGGGTCGATGAACACTGAAGCTTTCTTT. Encoded protein: CASLSGTGSMNTEAFF.

V gene TRBV13 combines with J gene TRBJ1-1; D not certain. CDR1 and CDR2 (germline): PRHDT, FYEKMQ (reference sequence). Trimming left V 6 bases short and J 5 bases short, with 10 bases between. The CDR3 sequence is 12 residues long. The CDR3, as DNA: TGTGCCAGCAGTCTAGCCCGGACTGAAGCTTTCTTT. Translation: CASSLARTEAFF.

For this clone: A junction boundary mismatches the germline segment, possibly from a read error. The rearrangement links TRBV24-1 to TRBJ2-3, with 7 bases lining up with TRBD1. The germline V gene has CDR1 KGHDR and CDR2 SFDVKD. There are 15 residues in the CDR3. CDR3 DNA sequence: TGTGCCACCAGTGGTTTGACAGGGCGCACAGATACGCAGTATTTT. Its protein product is CATSGLTGRTDTQYF.

This rearrangement joins TRBV20-1 to TRBJ1-1; 7 positions agree with TRBD1. This CDR3 is built from 14 residues. Germline CDR1 DFQATT, CDR2 SNEGSKA (reference sequence). The V segment lost 3 bases and the J segment 5 bases; nucleotides outside the gene matches: 9. The CDR3 DNA sequence: TGCAGTGCTAGTGAGGCCAGGGGGAAGACTGAAGCTTTCTTT. This sequence encodes CSASEARGKTEAFF.

With respect to this clone: The germline gene is not matched at one end of the junction; a read error may be the cause. The genes are TRBV25-1 and TRBJ1-1; maybe TRBD1 (5 bases). Germline loops: CDR1 MGHDK, CDR2 SYGVNS. The CDR3 runs 12 residues. CDR3 nucleotide sequence: TGTGCCAGCAGTGAAATGGTTGGGGCTCCGGAGTTT. This encodes CASSEMVGAPEF. Full variable domain (outside the CDR3, taken from reference TRBV25-1 and TRBJ1-1): EADIYQTPRYLVIGTGKKITLECSQTMGHDKMYWYQQDPGMELHLIHYSYGVNSTEKGDLSSESTVSRIRTEHFPLTLESARPSHTSQYLCASSEMVGAPEFGQGTRLTVV.

The chain links TRBV7-9 to TRBJ1-3; D is uncertain. The CDR3 contains 17 residues. Per the germline V gene, CDR1 is SEHNR and CDR2 is FQNEAQ (reference sequence). V lost 3 bases to trimming and J lost 0 bases, with 15 bases between them. The CDR3 DNA follows: TGTGCCAGCAGCTTCTCATGGGCCTCAAGCTCTGGAAACACCATATATTTT. Its translation is CASSFSWASSSGNTIYF.

This clone appeared once. CDR3 bases: TGCGCCAGCAGCTTGGATGTGGGGGAAGCTTTCTTT. This encodes CASSLDVGEAFF. The V and J genes are TRBV5-1 and TRBJ1-1; no clear D gene. The CDR3 totals 12 residues. Between the trimmed V and J ends, which lost 0 bases and 8 bases, there was a span of 8 bases. Germline CDR1 SGHRS, CDR2 YFSETQ.

The rearrangement links TRBV11-2 to TRBJ1-3, with TRBD1 matching over 8 bases. The CDR3 is 15 amino acids. V was clipped by 1 base and J by 9 bases; unmatched bases: 8. From germline, CDR1 is SGHAT and CDR2 FQNNGV. Here the CDR3 reads CASSLVTGGQTTIYF. The CDR3 DNA follows: TGTGCCAGCAGCTTAGTTACAGGGGGACAAACCACCATATATTTT. The complete variable domain, with remaining parts taken from reference TRBV11-2 and TRBJ1-3, reads EAGVAQSPRYKIIEKRQSVAFWCNPISGHATLYWYQQILGQGPKLLIQFQNNGVVDDSQLPKDRFSAERLKGVDSTLKIQPAKLEDSAVYLCASSLVTGGQTTIYFGEGSWLTVV.

The rearrangement joins TRBV19 to TRBJ2-2; perhaps TRBD1 as D (6 bases). The CDR3 sequence is 14 residues long. V lost 5 bases, J lost 4 bases, and 11 bases lay in between. Germline V CDR1 and CDR2: LNHDA, SQIVND (reference sequence). Here the CDR3 DNA reads TGTGCCAGTAGTTGGCAGGGGATCACCGGGGAGCTGTTTTTT. It encodes CASSWQGITGELFF.

The genes are TRBV6-2 or TRBV6-3 and TRBJ1-1; D not resolved. Germline CDR1 MNHEY, CDR2 SVGEGT. Trimming left V 5 bases short and J 0 bases short, with 10 bases between. CDR3 length: 14 amino acids. The CDR3 DNA sequence: TGTGCCAGCAGTAACCCTTTGATGAACACTGAAGCTTTCTTT. It codes for CASSNPLMNTEAFF.

There are a few counts of this clone. V is TRBV6-6 and J is TRBJ2-2; D remains unclear. Trimming removed 4 bases from V and 1 base from J, with 4 bases in between. CDR3 length equals 13 residues. Germline V gene sequence: CDR1 MNHNY, CDR2 SVGAGI (reference sequence). CDR3 in amino acids: CASSLLNTGELFF. CDR3 nucleotide sequence: TGTGCCAGCAGTTTACTGAACACCGGGGAGCTGTTTTTT.

This chain connects TRBV4-1 to TRBJ2-7, with D maybe TRBD1 (6 bases). CDR1 is MGHRA, CDR2 YSYEKL, per germline. V was clipped by 3 bases and J by 2 bases, with 11 bases between them. The CDR3 is made up of 14 amino acids. CDR3 DNA: TGCGCCAGCAGCCACATAGGGGGAACCTACGAGCAGTACTTC. Amino acid sequence: CASSHIGGTYEQYF.